Detailed here is one T cell receptor (beta chain). There are 16 residues in the CDR3. The trim removed 5 bases at V and 6 bases at J, leaving 13 bases unmatched. The germline V gene has CDR1 SGHDN and CDR2 FVKESK. The data were obtained in a study of blood T cell repertoires in COVID-19. On the study more broadly: Donors in the United States, Italy and Spain gave samples during acute or convalescent COVID-19.

TCRdb's copy holds only in-frame clones and misses some; the assay was immunoSEQ multiplex PCR. The sample has around 250,000 clones, around 84% seen once. The sequencing sample was made of peripheral blood. The TCR originated in a woman aged 70-85 years with active or convalescent COVID-19. The chain is built from TRBV14 and TRBJ2-3, with TRBD2 matching over 8 bases. The CDR3 loop reads CASSSTGGDVSDTQYF. The DNA of the CDR3 is TGTGCCAGCAGCTCTACGGGGGGGGACGTAAGTGATACGCAGTATTTT. Full variable domain (outside the CDR3, taken from reference TRBV14 and TRBJ2-3): EAGVTQFPSHSVIEKGQTVTLRCDPISGHDNLYWYRRVMGKEIKFLLHFVKESKQDESGMPNNRFLAERTGGTYSTLKVQPAELEDSGVYFCASSSTGGDVSDTQYFGPGTRLTVL.